This TCR beta chain was profiled in a study of T cell changes during pregnancy in multiple sclerosis. In regard to this clone: The germline gene is not matched at one end of the junction; a read error may be the cause.

The V gene's germline CDR1 is GTSNPN and CDR2 SVGIG (reference sequence). The CDR3 contains 11 residues. Here immunoSEQ multiplex PCR was the method, and the copy in TCRdb shows in-frame clones only, minus some. The sample gives tens of thousands of clones, around 90% of which show up once; roughly 0.21% is in the top ten. This chain uses TRBV30 with TRBJ2-7; TRBD1 matches at 8 bases. The clonotype originates from a female donor with multiple sclerosis, enrolled in a pregnancy study. The sample here was CD4+ T cells from peripheral blood mononuclear cells, taken before pregnancy. The CDR3, as DNA: TGTGCCTGGAGTGCTGGGACAGGTCGACAGTTC. Protein: CAWSAGTGRQF.